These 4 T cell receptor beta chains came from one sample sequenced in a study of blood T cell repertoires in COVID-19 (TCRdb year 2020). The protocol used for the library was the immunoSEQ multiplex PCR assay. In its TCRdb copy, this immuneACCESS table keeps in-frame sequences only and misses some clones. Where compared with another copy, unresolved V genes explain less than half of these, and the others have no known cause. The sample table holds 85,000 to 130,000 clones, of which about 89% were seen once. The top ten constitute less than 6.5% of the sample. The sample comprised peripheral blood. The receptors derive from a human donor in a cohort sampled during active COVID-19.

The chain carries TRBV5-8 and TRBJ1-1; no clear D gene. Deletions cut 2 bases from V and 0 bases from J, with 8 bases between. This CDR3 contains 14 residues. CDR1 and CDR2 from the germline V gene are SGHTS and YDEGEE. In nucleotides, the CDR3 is TGTGCCAGCAGCTTAGGACTGATGAACACTGAAGCTTTCTTT. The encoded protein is CASSLGLMNTEAFF.

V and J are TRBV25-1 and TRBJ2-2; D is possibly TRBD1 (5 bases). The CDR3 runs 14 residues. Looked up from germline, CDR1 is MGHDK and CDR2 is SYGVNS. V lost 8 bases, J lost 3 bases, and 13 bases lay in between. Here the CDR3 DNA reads TGTGCCAGCCGTTCTGGGGCGGACACCGGGGAGCTGTTTTTT. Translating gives CASRSGADTGELFF.

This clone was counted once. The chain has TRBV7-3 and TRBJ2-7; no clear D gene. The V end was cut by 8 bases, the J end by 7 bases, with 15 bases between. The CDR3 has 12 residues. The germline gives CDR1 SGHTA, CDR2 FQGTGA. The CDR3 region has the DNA TGTGCCAGCCCAACCGAACCCACAGAGCAGTACTTC. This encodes CASPTEPTEQYF.

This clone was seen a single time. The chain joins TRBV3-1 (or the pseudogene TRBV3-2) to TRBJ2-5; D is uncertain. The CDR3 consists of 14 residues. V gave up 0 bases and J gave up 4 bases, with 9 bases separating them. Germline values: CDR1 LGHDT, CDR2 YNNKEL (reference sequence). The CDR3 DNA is TGTGCCAGCAGCCAAGATGGTAGCAGAGAGACCCAGTACTTC. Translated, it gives CASSQDGSRETQYF.